These T cell receptor beta chains were read from a single sample in a study of blood T cell repertoires in COVID-19. Measured with immunoSEQ multiplex PCR; TCRdb has only the in-frame clones, and not every one. The profile covers roughly 170,000 clones, with 80% to 90% appearing a single time and around 5.4% taken by the ten largest. The material sequenced was peripheral blood. These receptors were taken from a woman aged 50 to 60 with COVID-19, enrolled during active disease. CDR3s include the opening cysteine and the closing phenylalanine or tryptophan. D genes are given only for firm matches. Rows may omit the clone size; those that give it use once, few, many or a size class.

>16|-|TRBV6-2/TRBV6-3|TRBJ2-3|-
TGTGCCAGCAGCCCGTTGGGGGGGGGCGGCACAGATACGCAGTATTTT
CASSPLGGGGTDTQYF
>14|-|TRBV7-2|TRBJ1-1|-
TGTGCCAGCAGCTTGGGGCTCACGAACACTGAAGCTTTCTTT
CASSLGLTNTEAFF
>16|-|TRBV7-9|TRBJ1-1|TRBD1
TGTGCCAGCAGCTTAAGGGACAGGAAGGCGGGCACTGAAGCTTTCTTT
CASSLRDRKAGTEAFF
>16|-|TRBV7-9|TRBJ1-4|-
TGTGCCAGCAGCTCTTCTCTCGCGGGGGCGAGTGAAAAACTGTTTTTT
CASSSSLAGASEKLFF
>18|-|TRBV7-7|TRBJ2-5|TRBD2
TGTGCCAGCAGCCTTTCCGGGACTAGCGGGGGGACCGGAGAGACCCAGTACTTC
CASSLSGTSGGTGETQYF
>14|-|TRBV10-3|TRBJ1-4|-
TGTGCCATCTCGAGAGAGGGGGGGGCTGAAAAACTGTTTTTT
CAISREGGAEKLFF
>13|-|TRBV19|TRBJ2-1|TRBD1
TGTGCCAGTAGTCGGGACAGGGGGCGCGAGCAGTTCTTC
CASSRDRGREQFF
>15|-|TRBV6-5|TRBJ1-5|-
TGTGCCAGCAGTACCCTCGGGATTAGCAATCAGCCCCAGCATTTT
CASSTLGISNQPQHF
>11|-|TRBV30|TRBJ2-3|-
TGTGCCTGGACCGCCAGAGATACGCAGTATTTT
CAWTARDTQYF
>15|-|TRBV30|TRBJ2-5|TRBD1
TGTGCTCAGGGACAGAAGGACTGGTATTCGGAGACCCAGTACTTC
CAQGQKDWYSETQYF
>12|-|TRBV12-3/TRBV12-4|TRBJ1-5|-
TGTGCCAGCAGCCGAGGTCCGGGACCCCAGCATTTT
CASSRGPGPQHF
>18|-|TRBV13|TRBJ1-2|TRBD1
TGTGCCAGCACCACCCCGGGACAGGAGCCCCTGGTTAACTATGGCTACACCTTC
CASTTPGQEPLVNYGYTF
>16|-|TRBV6-5|TRBJ1-2|-
TGTGCCAGCAGTTACTCTCCCGGGGGACCCTATGATGGCTACACCTTC
CASSYSPGGPYDGYTF
>15|-|TRBV7-8|TRBJ2-3|-
TGTGCCAGCAGCTCGTCAAACCACGGGACAGATACGCAGTATTTT
CASSSSNHGTDTQYF
>14|once|TRBV28|TRBJ2-7|TRBD1
TGTGCCAGCAGTTCCGGGACAGGGTACCACGAGCAGTACTTC
CASSSGTGYHEQYF
>17|-|TRBV10-3|TRBJ1-6|-
TGTGCCATCAGTGAGTCCTTGACTTTACGGAGGGATTCACCCCTCCACTTT
CAISESLTLRRDSPLHF
>15|once|TRBV6-2/TRBV6-3|TRBJ1-5|-
TGTGCCAGCAGTTACTTAAAGGGAGGCAATCAGCCCCAGCATTTT
CASSYLKGGNQPQHF
>14|-|TRBV6-5|TRBJ1-1|TRBD1
TGTGCCAGCCGCGAGACAGGGGGCTATACTGAAGCTTTCTTT
CASRETGGYTEAFF
>15|-|TRBV9|TRBJ2-7|TRBD1
TGTGCCAGCAGCGCTACAGGGGGGTATGACTACGAGCAGTACTTC
CASSATGGYDYEQYF
>16|-|TRBV11-1|TRBJ2-2|TRBD1
TGTGCCAGCAGCTGGCAAGGGGGCCCGAACACCGGGGAGCTGTTTTTT
CASSWQGGPNTGELFF
>13|-|TRBV12-3/TRBV12-4|TRBJ1-2|TRBD1
TGTGCCAGCAGTTTATCGGGACAGTATGGCTACACCTTC
CASSLSGQYGYTF
>15|-|TRBV15|TRBJ2-1|TRBD2
TGTGCCACAGGACTAGCGGGGGGCCTCTACAATGAGCAGTTCTTC
CATGLAGGLYNEQFF
>14|-|TRBV7-9|TRBJ1-5|-
TGTGCCAGCAGAAATGCAGGTAGCAATCAGCCCCAGCATTTT
CASRNAGSNQPQHF
>13|-|TRBV3-1/TRBV3-2|TRBJ2-2|TRBD2
TGTGCCAGCAGCCAGCGGGGGGCCGGGGAGCTGTTTTTT
CASSQRGAGELFF
>13|-|TRBV7-9|TRBJ2-7|-
TGTGCCAGCAGCGGGGGCCGCTCCTACGAGCAGTACTTC
CASSGGRSYEQYF
>14|-|TRBV19|TRBJ2-1|TRBD1
TGTGCCAGTAACGACAGGGGACTTAGGAATGAGCAGTTCTTC
CASNDRGLRNEQFF
>13|-|TRBV7-2|TRBJ2-7|-
TGTGCCAGCAGCTTAGTCCAGGACTACGAGCAGTACTTC
CASSLVQDYEQYF
>16|-|TRBV3-1/TRBV3-2|TRBJ2-6|-
TGTGCCAGCAGATCGACAGGAAACTCTGGGGCCAACGTCCTGACTTTC
CASRSTGNSGANVLTF
>13|-|TRBV4-1|TRBJ2-3|TRBD2
TGCGCCAGCAGCCAGGGGCGACTAGCCCCGCAGTATTTT
CASSQGRLAPQYF
>11|-|TRBV29-1|TRBJ2-5|-
TGCAGCGTTGGGGCAGAAGAGACCCAGTACTTC
CSVGAEETQYF
>14|few|TRBV19|TRBJ2-7|-
TGTGCCAGTAAGGAATGGGACAACTCCTACGAGCAGTACTTC
CASKEWDNSYEQYF
>14|-|TRBV30|TRBJ2-7|-
TGTGCCTGGAGACCACGGGGATCATCCTACGAGCAGTACTTC
CAWRPRGSSYEQYF
>15|-|TRBV7-9|TRBJ1-2|TRBD1
TGTGCCAGCAGCCCATGGACAGGGGGCGACTATGGCTACACCTTC
CASSPWTGGDYGYTF
>14|-|TRBV19|TRBJ1-1|TRBD1
TGTGCCAGTACCAAAAGGACAGGGAACACTGAAGCTTTCTTT
CASTKRTGNTEAFF
>15|-|TRBV5-1|TRBJ1-2|TRBD1
TGCGCCAGCAGCTCCGAGACAGGGCTCTCCTATGGCTACACCTTC
CASSSETGLSYGYTF
>13|few|TRBV7-9|TRBJ1-6|-
TGTGCCAGCAGCTTAGAAGAGACAGCACCCCTCCACTTT
CASSLEETAPLHF
>15|-|TRBV5-5|TRBJ1-5|TRBD1
TGTGCCAGCAGCTGGGGACAGGAGGTACGTCAGCCCCAGCATTTT
CASSWGQEVRQPQHF
>13|-|TRBV29-1|TRBJ1-5|-
TGCAGCGTTGCAGGCTGCAGCAATCAGCCCCAGCATTTT
CSVAGCSNQPQHF
>13|-|TRBV7-5|TRBJ2-7|-
TGTGCCAGATCTAGCGGGGGAGACTACGAGCAGTACTTC
CARSSGGDYEQYF
>16|-|TRBV9|TRBJ1-2|-
TGTGCCAGCAGCCCAAGCAGGTGGGGGGGCTTTTATGGCTACACCTTC
CASSPSRWGGFYGYTF
>14|-|TRBV7-3|TRBJ2-1|-
TGTGCCAGCAGCTTAGAAGTCGGAGGGGATGAGCAGTTCTTC
CASSLEVGGDEQFF